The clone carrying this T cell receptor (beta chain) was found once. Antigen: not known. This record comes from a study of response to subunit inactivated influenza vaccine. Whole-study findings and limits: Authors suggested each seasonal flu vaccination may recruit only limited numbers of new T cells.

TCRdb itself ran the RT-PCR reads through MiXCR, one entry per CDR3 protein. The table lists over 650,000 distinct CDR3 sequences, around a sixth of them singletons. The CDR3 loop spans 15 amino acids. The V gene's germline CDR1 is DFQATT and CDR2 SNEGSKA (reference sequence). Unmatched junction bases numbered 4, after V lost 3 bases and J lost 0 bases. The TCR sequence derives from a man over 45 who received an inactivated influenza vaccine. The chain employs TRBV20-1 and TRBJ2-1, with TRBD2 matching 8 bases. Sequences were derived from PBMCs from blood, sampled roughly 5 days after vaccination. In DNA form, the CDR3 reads TGCAGTGCTAGTTTTGGACTAGCCTCCTACAATGAGCAGTTCTTC. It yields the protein CSASFGLASYNEQFF.